The 24 T cell receptor beta chains listed next were all sequenced from one sample in a study of CD8+ T cells in alopecia areata. Following RNA extraction, reverse transcription yielded cDNA that acted as the sequencing template. The method was immunoSEQ multiplex PCR; TCRdb's version includes in-frame clones alone and lacks a portion of them. The data hold 100,000 to 150,000 clones, with approximately 49% observed a single time. The material sequenced was CD8+ T cells sorted from blood, taken at week 0. Source of these receptors: a human donor with alopecia areata.

J is TRBJ2-5 and V is TRBV27, with TRBD2 identical over 7 bases. The germline V gene encodes CDR1 MNHEY and CDR2 SMNVEV (reference sequence). V shed 6 bases and J 4 bases; nucleotides not matched to a gene: 14. The length of the CDR3 is 16 residues. The CDR3 DNA reads TGTGCCAGCAGCTTCCTCGGATCGGCGGGGGTAGAGACCCAGTACTTC. Amino acids: CASSFLGSAGVETQYF.

This clone was observed a handful of times. V usage is TRBV10-1 and J usage is TRBJ2-1, with TRBD2 matching 10 bases. With V trimmed by 4 bases and J by 15 bases, 3 bases remained unmatched. CDR3 length: 11 residues. The germline V gene has CDR1 WNHNN and CDR2 SYGVQD (reference sequence). This CDR3 reads CASSGAGGPFF. The CDR3 DNA is TGCGCCAGCAGTGGAGCGGGGGGGCCGTTCTTC.

The rearrangement links TRBV13 to TRBJ1-2, with a tentative D call TRBD1 (6 bases). The CDR3 is 15 amino acids. Germline V gene data show CDR1 as PRHDT and CDR2 as FYEKMQ (reference sequence). V was shortened by 3 bases and J by 7 bases, with 18 bases between the two germline ends. The CDR3 region is CASSLGGQTLVGYTF. CDR3 nucleotide sequence: TGTGCCAGCAGCTTGGGGGGACAAACCTTGGTTGGCTACACCTTC.

Only a few counts were recorded for this clone. V usage is TRBV21-1 and J usage is TRBJ1-2. TRBV21-1 is recorded as a pseudogene. This CDR3 comprises 14 residues. The CDR3 here is CASSNPELIYGYTF. In DNA, the CDR3 is TGTGCCAGCAGCAACCCGGAGCTTATCTATGGCTACACCTTC.

This clone showed up just a few times. J is TRBJ2-1 and V is TRBV6-5; the match to TRBD1 covers 7 bases. V lost 6 bases to trimming and J lost 4 bases; unmatched junction nucleotides: 9. The CDR3 loop spans 15 amino acids. Germline V gene data show CDR1 as MNHEY and CDR2 as SVGAGI. The CDR3 loop reads CASRTNPGQYNEQFF. CDR3 nucleotides: TGTGCCAGCAGAACTAATCCGGGACAGTACAATGAGCAGTTCTTC.

The J gene is TRBJ1-2, the V gene TRBV29-1; D is possibly TRBD1 (6 bases). V was trimmed by 6 bases and J by 0 bases, leaving 11 bases between them. CDR3 size: 13 residues. The germline V gene has CDR1 SQVTM and CDR2 ANQGSEA. DNA for the CDR3: TGCAGCGTCCTGGACAGCTCTAACTATGGCTACACCTTC. Protein product: CSVLDSSNYGYTF.

The rearrangement links TRBV30 to TRBJ2-7; D perhaps matches TRBD1 (5 bases). Germline-derived CDR1 and CDR2 are GTSNPN and SVGIG (reference sequence). The V gene lost 4 bases and the J gene lost 9 bases, with 19 bases spanning the gap. The CDR3 sequence is 13 residues long. The CDR3 DNA follows: TGTGCCTGGATTTCGGCGGACAAGAGAGGGCAGTACTTC. Translation: CAWISADKRGQYF.

The V call is TRBV9, the J call TRBJ2-3; 9 bases match TRBD1. Germline assignment: CDR1 SGDLS and CDR2 YYNGEE. V trimming: 3 bases; J trimming: 4 bases; junction bases outside the gene matches: 6. This CDR3 contains 15 residues. CDR3 residues: CASSEGTGRADTQYF. CDR3 coding DNA: TGTGCCAGCAGCGAAGGGACAGGGAGGGCAGATACGCAGTATTTT. Supplemented by reference TRBV9 and TRBJ2-3, the full variable domain reads DSGVTQTPKHLITATGQRVTLRCSPRSGDLSVYWYQQSLDQGLQFLIQYYNGEERAKGNILERFSAQQFPDLHSELNLSSLELGDSALYFCASSEGTGRADTQYFGPGTRLTVL.

This clone came up a few times. The chain recombines TRBV15 with TRBJ1-5; D gene unclear. Trimming pared 3 bases from V and 2 bases from J, leaving 14 bases between. From germline, CDR1 is LNHNV and CDR2 YYDKDF (reference sequence). The CDR3 is 16 amino acids. CDR3 amino acids: CATSSVWTEGNQPQHF. The CDR3 DNA sequence: TGTGCCACCAGCAGTGTCTGGACCGAGGGCAATCAGCCCCAGCATTTT.

The chain combines TRBV10-3 with TRBJ2-1; TRBD2 aligns across 7 bases. After removal of 2 bases from V and 7 bases from J, the junction contained 5 bases not matched to a gene. Germline assignment: CDR1 ENHRY and CDR2 SYGVKD. The CDR3 covers 14 residues. The CDR3 bases are TGTGCCATCAGTGAGATAAATAGCGGGAATGAGCAGTTCTTC. It encodes CAISEINSGNEQFF.

The chain recombines TRBV25-1 with TRBJ1-1; TRBD1 might be the D (5 bases). Germline CDR1 MGHDK, CDR2 SYGVNS. This CDR3 is built from 13 residues. V was shortened by 4 bases and J by 6 bases, with 12 bases between the two germline ends. Written as DNA, the CDR3 is TGTGCCAGCAGTGCGGGGGTAATATCTGAAGCTTTCTTT. It encodes CASSAGVISEAFF.

The chain employs TRBV29-1 and TRBJ2-1; D remains ambiguous. Germline V gives CDR1 SQVTM, CDR2 ANQGSEA. Trimming removed 0 bases at V and 8 bases at J, with 20 bases between. This CDR3 contains 16 residues. In nucleotides, the CDR3 is TGCAGCGTTGAAGATCTTGGGGAAAGCCCTTTGGATGAGCAGTTCTTC. As protein: CSVEDLGESPLDEQFF.

The genes are TRBV27 and TRBJ2-2; D possibly uses TRBD1 or TRBD2 (5 bases each). The germline V gene has CDR1 MNHEY and CDR2 SMNVEV (reference sequence). The germline V and J ends were trimmed by 9 bases and 6 bases, with 20 bases remaining between them. The CDR3 length is 15 residues. DNA for the CDR3: TGTGCCAGTTCAATCGGGGCCTACGGGTCCGGGGAGCTGTTTTTT. It yields the protein CASSIGAYGSGELFF.

With respect to this clone: The junction departs from germline at one end; a sequencing error may be responsible. The chain has TRBV30 and TRBJ1-4, with 7 nucleotides matching TRBD1. From germline, CDR1 is GTSNPN and CDR2 SVGIG (reference sequence). The CDR3 covers 15 residues. The CDR3 coding sequence is TGTGCCTGGAGTTCGTTGACAGGGCCTAAGGAAAAACTGTTTTTT. It yields the protein CAWSSLTGPKEKLFF.

The chain uses TRBV6-1 and TRBJ2-1, with D perhaps matching TRBD1 (5 bases). This CDR3 has 17 amino acids. Germline CDR1 is MNHNS and CDR2 is SASEGT. V was pared by 3 bases and J by 0 bases, with 15 bases between. The CDR3 sequence is CASSDQIGAISYNEQFF. Written as DNA, the CDR3 is TGTGCCAGCAGTGATCAGATAGGGGCCATCTCCTACAATGAGCAGTTCTTC.

This clone has only one observation. The rearrangement joins TRBV9 to TRBJ1-2, with 12 positions matching TRBD1. Losses at the gene ends were 4 bases for V and 7 bases for J; bases not matched to a gene: 8. CDR3 length equals 15 residues. CDR1 and CDR2 (germline): SGDLS, YYNGEE. CDR3 loop: CASSLGDRGLGGYTF. Written as DNA, the CDR3 is TGTGCCAGCAGCCTCGGGGACAGGGGGCTTGGTGGCTACACCTTC. Looking up the rest from reference TRBV9 and TRBJ1-2 gives the full variable domain: DSGVTQTPKHLITATGQRVTLRCSPRSGDLSVYWYQQSLDQGLQFLIQYYNGEERAKGNILERFSAQQFPDLHSELNLSSLELGDSALYFCASSLGDRGLGGYTFGSGTRLTVV.

The V gene is TRBV30, the J gene TRBJ1-2; D is ambiguous. The V end was cut by 3 bases, the J end by 4 bases, with 9 bases between. The CDR3 is 12 amino acids. Germline loops: CDR1 GTSNPN, CDR2 SVGIG (reference sequence). Here the CDR3 DNA reads TGTGCCTGGAGGTCTGCACGCTATGGCTACACCTTC. Its translation is CAWRSARYGYTF.

This clone was observed a few times. The chain carries TRBV25-1 and TRBJ1-1, with D possibly TRBD1 on 5 matching bases. Germline V gene lookup returns CDR1 MGHDK and CDR2 SYGVNS. V lost 3 bases and J lost 1, with 9 bases in between. The CDR3 covers 14 residues. The CDR3 DNA is TGTGCCAGCAGTGAGGGCGGGGGGAACACTGAAGCTTTCTTT. Translation gives CASSEGGGNTEAFF.

The chain recombines TRBV6-5 with TRBJ2-2, with TRBD2 as a possible D gene (5 bases). The CDR3 contains 12 residues. The germline V gene encodes CDR1 MNHEY and CDR2 SVGAGI. V shed 5 bases and J shed 5 bases, with 6 bases lying between them. For the CDR3, the DNA is TGTGCCAGCAGTCGAGGGACCGGGGAGCTGTTTTTT. Protein: CASSRGTGELFF.

The rearrangement uses TRBV11-2 and TRBJ2-5; TRBD2 matches at 8 bases. Germline V gene data show CDR1 as SGHAT and CDR2 as FQNNGV. The CDR3 is 14 residues long. Trimming removed 7 bases from V and 3 bases from J; junction bases left unmatched: 7. The CDR3 protein is CASNRLASKETQYF. CDR3 nucleotide sequence: TGTGCCAGCAACAGACTAGCGTCGAAAGAGACCCAGTACTTC.

The chain is built from TRBV11-2 and TRBJ2-2; D assignment may be TRBD1 or TRBD2 (5 bases each). Trimming shortened V by 5 bases and J by 3 bases, and 16 bases separated the two germline ends. This CDR3 has 16 amino acids. Germline V lookup: CDR1 SGHAT, CDR2 FQNNGV. The CDR3 loop is CASSPARGEDTGELFF. For the CDR3, the DNA is TGTGCCAGCAGCCCTGCGAGAGGGGAAGACACCGGGGAGCTGTTTTTT.

This clone turned up a few times. This chain uses TRBV7-9 with TRBJ1-1; 9 bases fit TRBD1. Germline V gene lookup returns CDR1 SEHNR and CDR2 FQNEAQ (reference sequence). The CDR3 loop spans 15 amino acids. V was pared by 4 bases and J by 2 bases, with 5 bases of the junction left unmatched. The CDR3 bases are TGTGCCAGCAGCTCCTGGACAGGGGATAACACTGAAGCTTTCTTT. Translation gives CASSSWTGDNTEAFF.

The chain joins TRBV7-8 to TRBJ2-3; TRBD2 matches at 12 bases. V lost 1 base and J lost 5; bases outside the gene matches: 4. CDR1 and CDR2 from the germline V gene are SGHVS and FQNEAQ. There are 16 residues in the CDR3. The CDR3 sequence is CASSLGLAGGQDTQYF. Here the CDR3 DNA reads TGTGCCAGCAGCTTAGGTCTAGCGGGGGGGCAAGATACGCAGTATTTT.

The V call is TRBV7-9, the J call TRBJ2-7; TRBD1 agrees at 9 bases. The germline gives CDR1 SEHNR, CDR2 FQNEAQ (reference sequence). CDR3 size: 14 residues. The junction had 3 bases not matched to a gene; V was cut back by 3 bases and J by 3 bases. CDR3 residues: CASSFLDRGYEQYF. The CDR3 DNA reads TGTGCCAGCAGCTTCCTGGACAGGGGCTACGAGCAGTACTTC.